This entry is about one T cell receptor beta chain. Its matching antigen is unknown. Pooled together were second doses at about 4 or about 12 weeks. The V and J ends lost 0 bases and 7 bases respectively, with 10 bases between them. The CDR3 contains 14 residues. CDR1 is SGHRS and CDR2 is YFSETQ in the germline V gene. The data derive from a study of T cell responses to AZD1222 COVID-19 vaccine. Study-wide points: Donors, mostly white British, included more females; clonal diversity was possibly underestimated. The breadth and depth of Spike-specific TCRs increased once two AZD1222 doses had been given.

Using immunoSEQ multiplex PCR, the repertoire was profiled, and TCRdb retains in-frame clones only, with some absent. Of 150,000 to 200,000 clones listed, 90% are singletons. The chain couples TRBV5-1 to TRBJ1-4; the D is unclear. This clonotype originated in an adult who received the AZD1222 COVID-19 vaccine. Sequences were derived from peripheral blood, sampled 28 days after the second AZD1222 dose. The CDR3 reads CASSLVGSGEKLFF. The DNA of the CDR3 is TGCGCCAGCAGCTTGGTCGGGAGTGGTGAAAAACTGTTTTTT.